These 2 T cell receptor beta chains came from one sample sequenced in a study of shared clonotypes between healthy human individuals. Using immunoSEQ multiplex PCR, the repertoire was profiled, and TCRdb retains in-frame clones only, with some absent. The sample gives roughly 2,000,000 clones, roughly 95% of which show up once; 1.5% to 2% is in the top ten. CD45RO-negative, CCR7-positively selected cells formed the naive CD8 fraction, excluding terminally differentiated effector memory CD45RA+ cells. Sequencing was carried out using naive CD8+ T cells from PBMCs. Receptors originate from a man aged 18 to 29 in good health. Some clones in this sample may be carry-over from other donors' samples.

The rearrangement uses TRBV6-4 and TRBJ1-1; D not certain. CDR1 and CDR2 (germline): MRHNA, SNTAGT. Trimming shortened V by 6 bases and J by 1 base, and 3 bases separated the two germline ends. The CDR3 has 11 amino acids. This CDR3 is CASRKNTEAFF. CDR3 nucleotides: TGTGCCAGCAGAAAGAACACTGAAGCTTTCTTT.

Only a few counts were recorded for this clone. The J gene is TRBJ1-2, the V gene TRBV28; D not resolved. The V and J ends lost 5 bases and 8 bases respectively, with 9 bases between them. This CDR3 is built from 11 residues. Per germline, CDR1 MDHEN and CDR2 SYDVKM. The CDR3 loop is CASSPRGGYTF. The CDR3 DNA sequence: TGTGCCAGCAGTCCCCGCGGCGGCTACACCTTC.